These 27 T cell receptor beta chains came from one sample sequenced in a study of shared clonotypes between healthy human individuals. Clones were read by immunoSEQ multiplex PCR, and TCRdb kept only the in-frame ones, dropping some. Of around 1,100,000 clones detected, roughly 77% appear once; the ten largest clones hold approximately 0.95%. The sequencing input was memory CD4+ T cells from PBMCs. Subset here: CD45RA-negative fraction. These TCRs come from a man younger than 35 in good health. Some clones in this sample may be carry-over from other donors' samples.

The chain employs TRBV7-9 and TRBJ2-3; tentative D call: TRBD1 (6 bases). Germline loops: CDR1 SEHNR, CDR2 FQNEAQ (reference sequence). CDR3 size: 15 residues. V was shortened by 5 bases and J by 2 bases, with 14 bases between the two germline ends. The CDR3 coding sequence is TGTGCCAGCAGCGCCGGACAGACGGTCACAGATACGCAGTATTTT. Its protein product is CASSAGQTVTDTQYF.

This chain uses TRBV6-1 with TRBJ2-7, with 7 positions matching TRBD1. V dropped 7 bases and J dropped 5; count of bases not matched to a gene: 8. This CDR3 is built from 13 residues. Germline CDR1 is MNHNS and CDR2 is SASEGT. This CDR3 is CASIRDRVDEQYF. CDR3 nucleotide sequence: TGTGCCAGCATTCGAGACAGGGTCGACGAGCAGTACTTC.

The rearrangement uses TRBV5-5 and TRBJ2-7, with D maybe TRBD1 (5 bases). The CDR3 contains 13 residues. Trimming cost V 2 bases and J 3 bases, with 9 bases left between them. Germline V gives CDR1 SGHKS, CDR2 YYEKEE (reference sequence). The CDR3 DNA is TGTGCCAGCAGCTTTGTTAGGGGCTACGAGCAGTACTTC. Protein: CASSFVRGYEQYF.

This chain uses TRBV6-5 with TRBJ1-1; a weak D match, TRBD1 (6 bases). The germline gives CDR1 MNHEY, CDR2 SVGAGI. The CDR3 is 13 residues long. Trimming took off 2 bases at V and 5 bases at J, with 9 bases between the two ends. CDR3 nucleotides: TGTGCCAGCAGTTACCACAGGGAAACTGAAGCTTTCTTT. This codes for CASSYHRETEAFF.

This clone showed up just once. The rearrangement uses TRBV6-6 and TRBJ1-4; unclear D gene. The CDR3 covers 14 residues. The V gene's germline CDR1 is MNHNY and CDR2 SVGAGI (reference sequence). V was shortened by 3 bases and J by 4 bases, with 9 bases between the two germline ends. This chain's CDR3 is CASSYWWSNEKLFF. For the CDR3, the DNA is TGTGCCAGCAGTTATTGGTGGAGTAATGAAAAACTGTTTTTT.

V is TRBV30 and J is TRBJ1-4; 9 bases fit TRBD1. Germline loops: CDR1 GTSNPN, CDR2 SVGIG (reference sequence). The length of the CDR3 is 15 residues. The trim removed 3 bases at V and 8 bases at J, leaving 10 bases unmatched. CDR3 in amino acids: CAWRDPGQGKEKLFF. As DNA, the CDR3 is TGTGCCTGGAGGGATCCTGGACAGGGGAAAGAAAAACTGTTTTTT. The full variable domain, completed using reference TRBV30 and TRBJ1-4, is SQTIHQWPATLVQPVGSPLSLECTVEGTSNPNLYWYRQAAGRGLQLLFYSVGIGQISSEVPQNLSASRPQDRQFILSSKKLLLSDSGFYLCAWRDPGQGKEKLFFGSGTQLSVL.

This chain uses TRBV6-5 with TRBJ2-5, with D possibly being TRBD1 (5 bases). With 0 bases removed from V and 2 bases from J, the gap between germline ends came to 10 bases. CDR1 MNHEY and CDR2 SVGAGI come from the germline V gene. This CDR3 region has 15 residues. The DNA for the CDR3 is TGTGCCAGCAGTTACTCGGGGCGTCAGCAAGAGACCCAGTACTTC. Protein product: CASSYSGRQQETQYF.

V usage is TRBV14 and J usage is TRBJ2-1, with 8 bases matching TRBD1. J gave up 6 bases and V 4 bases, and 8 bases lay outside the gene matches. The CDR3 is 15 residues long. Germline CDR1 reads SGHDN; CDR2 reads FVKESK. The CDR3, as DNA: TGTGCCAGCAGCCCTTGGACAGGGAGATTCAATGAGCAGTTCTTC. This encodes CASSPWTGRFNEQFF.

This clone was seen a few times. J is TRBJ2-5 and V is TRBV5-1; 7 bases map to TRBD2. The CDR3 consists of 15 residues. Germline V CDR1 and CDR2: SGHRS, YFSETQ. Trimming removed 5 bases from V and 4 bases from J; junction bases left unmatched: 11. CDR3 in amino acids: CASSPQRAGPETQYF. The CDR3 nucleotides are TGCGCCAGCAGTCCTCAAAGAGCGGGACCAGAGACCCAGTACTTC.

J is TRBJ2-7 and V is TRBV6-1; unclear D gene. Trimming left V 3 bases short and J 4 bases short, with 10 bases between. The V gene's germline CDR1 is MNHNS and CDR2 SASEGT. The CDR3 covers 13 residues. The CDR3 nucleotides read TGTGCCAGCAGTGAGGGGTCCCGATACGAGCAGTACTTC. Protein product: CASSEGSRYEQYF.

The chain's CDR3 is CASSEATTGGWGYTF. CDR3 nucleotides: TGTGCCAGCAGTGAAGCAACCACAGGGGGCTGGGGCTACACCTTC. The chain carries TRBV6-1 and TRBJ1-2; TRBD1 matches at 9 bases. Germline V lookup: CDR1 MNHNS, CDR2 SASEGT. The ends lost 0 bases at V and 8 bases at J; junction bases unmatched: 7. The CDR3 spans 15 residues.

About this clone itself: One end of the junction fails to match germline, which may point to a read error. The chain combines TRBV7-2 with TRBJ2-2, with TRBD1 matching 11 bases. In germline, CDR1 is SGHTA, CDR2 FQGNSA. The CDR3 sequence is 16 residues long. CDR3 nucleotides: TGTGCCGGCAGCCTCCCCGGGACAGGGGGTGCCGGGGAGCTGTTTTTT. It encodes CAGSLPGTGGAGELFF.

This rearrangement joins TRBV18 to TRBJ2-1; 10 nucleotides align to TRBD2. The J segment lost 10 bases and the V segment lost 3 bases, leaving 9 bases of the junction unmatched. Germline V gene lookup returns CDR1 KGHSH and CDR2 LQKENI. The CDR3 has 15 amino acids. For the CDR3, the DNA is TGTGCCAGCTCACCCCTTCTAGCGGGAGAGGGAGAGCAGTTCTTC. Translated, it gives CASSPLLAGEGEQFF.

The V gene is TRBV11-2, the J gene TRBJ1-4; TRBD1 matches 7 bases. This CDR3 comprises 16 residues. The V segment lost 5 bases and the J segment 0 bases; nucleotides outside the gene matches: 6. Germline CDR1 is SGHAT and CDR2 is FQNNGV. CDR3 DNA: TGTGCCAGCAGCCCAGAAGGGACAGCAACTAATGAAAAACTGTTTTTT. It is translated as CASSPEGTATNEKLFF.

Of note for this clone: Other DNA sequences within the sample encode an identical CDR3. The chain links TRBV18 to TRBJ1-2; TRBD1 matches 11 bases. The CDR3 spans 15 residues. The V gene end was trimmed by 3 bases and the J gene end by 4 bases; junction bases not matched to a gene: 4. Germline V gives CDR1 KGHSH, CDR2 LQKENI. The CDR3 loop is CASSPGQGASYGYTF. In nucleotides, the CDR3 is TGTGCCAGCTCACCCGGACAGGGGGCTAGCTATGGCTACACCTTC.

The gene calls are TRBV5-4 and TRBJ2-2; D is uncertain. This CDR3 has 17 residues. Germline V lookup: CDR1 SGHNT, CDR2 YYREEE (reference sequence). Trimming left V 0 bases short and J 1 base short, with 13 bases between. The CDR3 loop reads CASSLVPHPVNTGELFF. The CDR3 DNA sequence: TGTGCCAGCAGCTTGGTGCCCCACCCGGTGAACACCGGGGAGCTGTTTTTT.

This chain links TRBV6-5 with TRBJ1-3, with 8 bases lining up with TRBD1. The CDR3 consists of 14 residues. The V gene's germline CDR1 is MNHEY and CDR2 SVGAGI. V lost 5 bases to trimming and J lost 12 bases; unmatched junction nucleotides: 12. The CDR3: CASSRGQGGGVIYF. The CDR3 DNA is TGTGCCAGCAGTCGCGGACAGGGTGGAGGGGTCATATATTTT.

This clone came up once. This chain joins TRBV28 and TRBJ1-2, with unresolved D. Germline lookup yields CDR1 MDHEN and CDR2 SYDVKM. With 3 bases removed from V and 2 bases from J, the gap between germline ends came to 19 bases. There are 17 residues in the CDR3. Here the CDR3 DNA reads TGTGCCAGCAGTTTCCGCAAGCGGGAGTCGTGGAACTATGGCTACACCTTC. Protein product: CASSFRKRESWNYGYTF.

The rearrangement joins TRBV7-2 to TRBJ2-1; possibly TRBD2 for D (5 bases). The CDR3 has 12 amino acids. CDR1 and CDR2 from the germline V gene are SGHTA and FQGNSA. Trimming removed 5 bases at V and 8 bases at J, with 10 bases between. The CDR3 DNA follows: TGTGCCAGCAGCCTACTAGAGCATGAGCAGTTCTTC. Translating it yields CASSLLEHEQFF.

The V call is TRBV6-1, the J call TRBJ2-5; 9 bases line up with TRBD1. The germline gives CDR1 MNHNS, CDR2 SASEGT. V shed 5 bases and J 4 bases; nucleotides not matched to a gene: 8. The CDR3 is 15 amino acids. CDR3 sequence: CASSRDRVALETQYF. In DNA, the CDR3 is TGTGCCAGCAGTAGGGACAGGGTCGCGCTAGAGACCCAGTACTTC.

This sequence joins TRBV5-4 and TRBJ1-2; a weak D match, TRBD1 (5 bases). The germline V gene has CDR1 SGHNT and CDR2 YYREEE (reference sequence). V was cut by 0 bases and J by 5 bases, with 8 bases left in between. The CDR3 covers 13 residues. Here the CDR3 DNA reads TGTGCCAGCAGCTTGGGACAGCTTTATGGCTACACCTTC. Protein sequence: CASSLGQLYGYTF.

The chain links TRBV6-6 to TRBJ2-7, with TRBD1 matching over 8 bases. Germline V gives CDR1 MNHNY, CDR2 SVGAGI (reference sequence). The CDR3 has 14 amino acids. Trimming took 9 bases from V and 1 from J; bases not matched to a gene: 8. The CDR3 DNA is TGTGCCAGTGGGGGGCGACAGGGGTCCTACGAGCAGTACTTC. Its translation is CASGGRQGSYEQYF.

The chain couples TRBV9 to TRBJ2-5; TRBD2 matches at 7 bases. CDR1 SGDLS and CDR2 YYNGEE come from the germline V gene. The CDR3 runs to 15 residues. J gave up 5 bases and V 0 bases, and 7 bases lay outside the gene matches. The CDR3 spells CASSVEGISGETQYF. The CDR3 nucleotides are TGTGCCAGCAGCGTAGAGGGAATTAGCGGGGAGACCCAGTACTTC.

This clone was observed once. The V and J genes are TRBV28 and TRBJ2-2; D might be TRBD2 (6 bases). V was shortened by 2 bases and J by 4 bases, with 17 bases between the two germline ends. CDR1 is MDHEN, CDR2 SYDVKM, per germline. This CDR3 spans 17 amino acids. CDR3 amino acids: CASSLRRARSATGELFF. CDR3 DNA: TGTGCCAGCAGTTTACGGAGGGCTAGGTCGGCCACCGGGGAGCTGTTTTTT.

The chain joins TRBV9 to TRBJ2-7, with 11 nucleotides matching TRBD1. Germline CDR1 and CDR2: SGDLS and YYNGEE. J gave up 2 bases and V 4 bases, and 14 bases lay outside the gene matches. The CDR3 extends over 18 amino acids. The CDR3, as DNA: TGTGCCAGCAGCCCACAGCGACCCGGGACAGGGGGGACCTACGAGCAGTACTTC. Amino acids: CASSPQRPGTGGTYEQYF.

The CDR3 coding sequence is TGCGCCAGCAGCCAACGGACAGGGACTCCGGACGAGCAGTACTTC. It codes for CASSQRTGTPDEQYF. The V call is TRBV4-3, the J call TRBJ2-7; 8 nucleotides line up with TRBD1. The length of the CDR3 is 15 residues. Germline V gives CDR1 LGHNA, CDR2 YSLEER. V lost 2 bases to trimming and J lost 5 bases; unmatched junction nucleotides: 8.

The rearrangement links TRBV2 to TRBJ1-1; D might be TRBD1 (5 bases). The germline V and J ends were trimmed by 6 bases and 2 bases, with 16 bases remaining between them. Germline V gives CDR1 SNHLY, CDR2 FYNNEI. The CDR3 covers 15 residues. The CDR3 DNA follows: TGTGCCAGCAGGGGGGAGGCGGGGGTAAACACTGAAGCTTTCTTT. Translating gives CASRGEAGVNTEAFF.